The clone carrying this TCR beta chain came up many times. Its antigen remains unidentified. These data come from a study of T-cell reconstitution after alpha-beta-depleted transplantation in children. General study results and limits: Where alpha-beta T cells came from about two months after transplant was reportedly several hundred expanded graft clones. Recipient T cells and thymic progenitors that survived were the source of the high TCRbeta diversity seen at day 60 in some patients. T-cell counts and diversity at one year following transplant were attributed mainly to newly produced T cells.

The TCRbeta library incorporated unique molecular identifiers. A single record per CDR3 protein comes from TCRdb applying MiXCR to the PCR reads. This sample has roughly 30,000 distinct CDR3 sequences, with around 7% found just once. Trimming took off 8 bases at V and 4 bases at J, with 11 bases between the two ends. CDR1 and CDR2 from the germline V gene are SEHNR and FQNEAQ (reference sequence). The CDR3 is made up of 12 amino acids. This receptor was obtained from a child younger than two who had a stem cell transplant for acute myeloid leukemia, so the T cells may come from the graft donor. Sequenced here: peripheral blood, sampled 60 days after TCRalphabeta/CD19-depleted stem cell transplant. This chain uses TRBV7-9 with TRBJ2-5, with D tentatively TRBD2 (6 bases). The CDR3, as DNA: TGTGCCAGCGGAGGGATGCCAGAGACCCAGTACTTC. This codes for CASGGMPETQYF.